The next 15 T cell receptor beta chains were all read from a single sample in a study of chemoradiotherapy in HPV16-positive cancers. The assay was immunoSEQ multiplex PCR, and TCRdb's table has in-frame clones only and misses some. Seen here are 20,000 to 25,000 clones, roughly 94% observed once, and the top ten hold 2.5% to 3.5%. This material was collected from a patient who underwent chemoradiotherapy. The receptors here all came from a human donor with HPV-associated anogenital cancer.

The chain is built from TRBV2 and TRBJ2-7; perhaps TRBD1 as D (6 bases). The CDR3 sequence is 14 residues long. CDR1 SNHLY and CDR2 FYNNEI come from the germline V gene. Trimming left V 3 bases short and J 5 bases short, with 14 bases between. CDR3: CASSDGTNSDEQYF. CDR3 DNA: TGTGCCAGCAGTGATGGGACAAATTCAGACGAGCAGTACTTC.

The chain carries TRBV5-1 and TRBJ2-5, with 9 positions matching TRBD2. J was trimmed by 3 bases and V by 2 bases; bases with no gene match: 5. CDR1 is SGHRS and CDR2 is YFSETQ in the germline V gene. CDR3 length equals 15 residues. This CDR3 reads CASSLGREGKETQYF. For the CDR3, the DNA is TGCGCCAGCAGCTTAGGGCGGGAGGGTAAAGAGACCCAGTACTTC.

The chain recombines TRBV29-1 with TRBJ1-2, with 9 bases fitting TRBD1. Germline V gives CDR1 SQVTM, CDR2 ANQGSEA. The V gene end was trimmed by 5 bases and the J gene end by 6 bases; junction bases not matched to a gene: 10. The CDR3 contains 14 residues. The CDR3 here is CSVFNQQGANGYTF. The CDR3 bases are TGCAGCGTTTTCAACCAACAGGGGGCGAATGGCTACACCTTC.

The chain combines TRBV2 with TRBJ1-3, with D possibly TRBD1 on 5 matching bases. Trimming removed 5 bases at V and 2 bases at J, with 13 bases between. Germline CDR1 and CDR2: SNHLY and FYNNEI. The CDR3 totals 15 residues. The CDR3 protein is CASSPIDRTGNTIYF. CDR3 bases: TGTGCCAGCAGTCCGATTGACAGAACTGGAAACACCATATATTTT.

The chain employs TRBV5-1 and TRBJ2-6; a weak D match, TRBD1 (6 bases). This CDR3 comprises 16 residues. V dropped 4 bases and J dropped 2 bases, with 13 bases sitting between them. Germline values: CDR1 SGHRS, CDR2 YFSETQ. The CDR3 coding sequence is TGCGCCAGCAGCCTAATCGGGGACACTGGGGCCAACGTCCTGACTTTC. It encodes CASSLIGDTGANVLTF.

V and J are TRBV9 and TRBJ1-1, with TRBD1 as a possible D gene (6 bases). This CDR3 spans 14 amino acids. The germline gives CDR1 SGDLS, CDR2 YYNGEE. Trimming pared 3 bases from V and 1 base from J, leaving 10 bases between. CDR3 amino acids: CASSAGHQNTEAFF. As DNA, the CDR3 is TGTGCCAGCAGCGCGGGACACCAGAACACTGAAGCTTTCTTT. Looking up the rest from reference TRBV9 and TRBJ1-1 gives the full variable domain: DSGVTQTPKHLITATGQRVTLRCSPRSGDLSVYWYQQSLDQGLQFLIQYYNGEERAKGNILERFSAQQFPDLHSELNLSSLELGDSALYFCASSAGHQNTEAFFGQGTRLTVV.

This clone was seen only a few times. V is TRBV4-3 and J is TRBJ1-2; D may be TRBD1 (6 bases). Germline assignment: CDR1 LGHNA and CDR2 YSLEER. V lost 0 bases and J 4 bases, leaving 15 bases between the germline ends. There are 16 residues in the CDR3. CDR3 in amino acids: CASSQDGNRVGYGYTF. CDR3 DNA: TGCGCCAGCAGCCAAGATGGTAACAGGGTGGGCTATGGCTACACCTTC.

For the CDR3, the DNA is TGTGCCAGCAGCCAGATGACAGAGGGCTATGGCTACACCTTC. Protein: CASSQMTEGYGYTF. The chain employs TRBV14 and TRBJ1-2; D is possibly TRBD1 (5 bases). The CDR3 loop spans 14 amino acids. V was shortened by 3 bases and J by 4 bases, with 12 bases between the two germline ends. Germline V gene sequence: CDR1 SGHDN, CDR2 FVKESK. The full variable domain, with the rest looked up from reference TRBV14 and TRBJ1-2, is EAGVTQFPSHSVIEKGQTVTLRCDPISGHDNLYWYRRVMGKEIKFLLHFVKESKQDESGMPNNRFLAERTGGTYSTLKVQPAELEDSGVYFCASSQMTEGYGYTFGSGTRLTVV.

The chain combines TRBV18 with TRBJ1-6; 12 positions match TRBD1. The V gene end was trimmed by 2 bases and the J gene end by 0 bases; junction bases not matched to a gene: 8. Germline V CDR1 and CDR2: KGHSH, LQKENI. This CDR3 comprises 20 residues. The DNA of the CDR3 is TGTGCCAGCTCACCATCCGGGACAGGGGGCGCATACTCCTATAATTCACCCCTCCACTTT. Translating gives CASSPSGTGGAYSYNSPLHF.

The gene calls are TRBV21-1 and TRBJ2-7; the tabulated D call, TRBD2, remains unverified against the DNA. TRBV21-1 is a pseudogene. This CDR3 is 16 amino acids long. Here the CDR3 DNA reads TGTGCCAGCAGCAATACGACTCCTTATAGGTCCTACGAGCAGTACTTC. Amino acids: CASSNTTPYRSYEQYF.

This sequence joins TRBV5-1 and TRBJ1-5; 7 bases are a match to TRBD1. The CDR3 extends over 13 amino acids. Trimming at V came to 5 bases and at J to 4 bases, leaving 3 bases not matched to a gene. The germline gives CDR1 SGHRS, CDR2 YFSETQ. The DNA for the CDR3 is TGCGCCAGCAGTATGACAGGGAATCAGCCCCAGCATTTT. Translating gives CASSMTGNQPQHF.

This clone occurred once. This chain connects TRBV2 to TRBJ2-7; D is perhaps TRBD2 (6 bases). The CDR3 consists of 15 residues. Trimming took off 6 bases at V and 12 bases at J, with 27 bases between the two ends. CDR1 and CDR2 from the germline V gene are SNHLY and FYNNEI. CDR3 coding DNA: TGTGCCAGCAGGGCAACTAGCTTTTATCAGGGAAAGGCGTACTTC. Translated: CASRATSFYQGKAYF.

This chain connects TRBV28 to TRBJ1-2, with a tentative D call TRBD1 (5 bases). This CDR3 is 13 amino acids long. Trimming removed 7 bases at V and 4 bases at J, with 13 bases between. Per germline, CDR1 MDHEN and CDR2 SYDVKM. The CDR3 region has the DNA TGTGCCAGCAAAGGGGATCAGGCCTATGGCTACACCTTC. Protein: CASKGDQAYGYTF.

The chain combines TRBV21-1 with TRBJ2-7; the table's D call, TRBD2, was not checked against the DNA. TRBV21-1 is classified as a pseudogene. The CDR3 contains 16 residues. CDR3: CASSTNGASGSYEQYF. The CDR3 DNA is TGTGCCAGCAGCACAAATGGGGCTAGCGGAAGCTACGAGCAGTACTTC.

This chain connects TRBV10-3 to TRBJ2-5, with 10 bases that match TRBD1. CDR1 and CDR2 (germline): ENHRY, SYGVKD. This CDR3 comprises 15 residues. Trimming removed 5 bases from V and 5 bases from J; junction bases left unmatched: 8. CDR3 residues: CAISRDRGQRETQYF. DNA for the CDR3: TGTGCCATCAGTAGGGACAGGGGTCAGCGGGAGACCCAGTACTTC.